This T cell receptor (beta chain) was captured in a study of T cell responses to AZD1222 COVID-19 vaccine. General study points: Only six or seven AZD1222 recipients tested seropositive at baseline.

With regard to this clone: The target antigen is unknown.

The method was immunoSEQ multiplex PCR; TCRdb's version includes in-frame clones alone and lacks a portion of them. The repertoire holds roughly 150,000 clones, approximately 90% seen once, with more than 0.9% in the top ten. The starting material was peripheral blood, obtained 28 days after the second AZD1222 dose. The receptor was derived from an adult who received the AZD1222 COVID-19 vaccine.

The CDR3 reads CASSLGTSGGNEQFF. In nucleotides, the CDR3 is TGTGCCAGCAGCTTAGGGACTAGCGGGGGAAATGAGCAGTTCTTC. The chain employs TRBV7-6 and TRBJ2-1; 13 bases match TRBD2. J gave up 7 bases and V 1 base, and 1 base lay outside the gene matches. Germline V gene sequence: CDR1 SGHVS, CDR2 FNYEAQ. The CDR3 runs 15 residues. Full variable domain (missing parts from reference TRBV7-6 and TRBJ2-1): GAGVSQSPRYKVTKRGQDVALRCDPISGHVSLYWYRQALGQGPEFLTYFNYEAQQDKSGLPNDRFSAERPEGSISTLTIQRTEQRDSAMYRCASSLGTSGGNEQFFGPGTRLTVL.